This T cell receptor beta chain originates from a study of blood T cell repertoires in COVID-19. As for the study in general: Sources were T cells, B-cell-depleted T cells, or PBMCs; the material itself was cDNA or gDNA.

The age range of participants was about 18 to 100 years, with residence in under 25 US areas. Recovery among Cohort 3 donors was established by two negative PCRs, clearance, or symptom resolution. Measured with immunoSEQ multiplex PCR; TCRdb has only the in-frame clones, and not every one. The repertoire has roughly 190,000 clones, roughly 87% of them found once; the top ten carry about 2.3%. CDR3 size: 11 residues. Trimming cost V 6 bases and J 4 bases, with 7 bases left between them. The germline V gene has CDR1 MNHEY and CDR2 SVGAGI. This sequence joins TRBV6-5 and TRBJ2-7; no clear D. The clonotype originates from a woman aged 25 to 45 who had recovered from COVID-19. Specimen: PBMCs or T cells enriched from blood (not recorded which). In DNA, the CDR3 is TGTGCCAGCAGCTCTGTTTACGAGCAGTACTTC. Amino acid sequence: CASSSVYEQYF.